The rows below give T cell receptor beta chains drawn from one sample of a study of patients and donors after allogeneic stem cell transplantation. TCRdb fed the RT-PCR reads into MiXCR, producing one record per CDR3 protein. The sample lists approximately 140,000 distinct CDR3 sequences, roughly 35% seen once, with around 50% in the top ten. What was sequenced was blood, either unsorted or a sorted T cell fraction (not recorded which). The source is a human donor who was either an allogeneic HSCT recipient or a stem cell or donor lymphocyte infusion donor (not recorded which). It is not recorded whose cells these are; they may come from a transplant donor. Both conserved end residues are part of each CDR3. D genes are given only for firm matches. The listing skips clone size in some rows; elsewhere it reads once, few, many or a size class.

d_call	v_call	j_call	clone_size	cdr3_nt	cdr3_aa
-	TRBV28	TRBJ2-3	few	TGTGCCAGCAGTTTACTAAACTTAGGGGTCCCGACCACAGATACGCAGTATTTT	CASSLLNLGVPTTDTQYF
-	TRBV7-8	TRBJ2-5	-	TGTGCCAGCAGCTGGGTCGGCGTACAAGAGACCCAGTACTTC	CASSWVGVQETQYF
-	TRBV10-3	TRBJ1-5	few	TGTGCCATCAGTGTGACTAAGGATCAGCCCCAGCATTTT	CAISVTKDQPQHF
-	TRBV6-1	TRBJ1-1	few	TGTGCCAGCAGTGAAGCGATGGGTGGGGCTTTCTTT	CASSEAMGGAFF
TRBD2	TRBV3-1	TRBJ2-3	-	TGTGCCAGCAGCCGCCTAGCGGGGGCCAACACAGATACGCAGTATTTT	CASSRLAGANTDTQYF
TRBD2	TRBV9	TRBJ2-1	-	TGTGCCAGCAGCGTTAGCGGGGGGGTCTCCTACAATGAGCAGTTCTTC	CASSVSGGVSYNEQFF
-	TRBV20-1	TRBJ1-6	-	TGCAGTGCCCCGAGGGGGGGGAATTCACCCCTCCACTTT	CSAPRGGNSPLHF
-	TRBV2	TRBJ1-4	-	TGTGCCAGCAGTGACCTGGGAACAGGAGAAAAACTGTTTTTT	CASSDLGTGEKLFF
-	TRBV7-2	TRBJ1-2	once	TGTGCCAGCAGCTTCTTCAGGGACTATGGCTACACCTTC	CASSFFRDYGYTF
-	TRBV12-3/TRBV12-4	TRBJ2-1	-	TGTGCCAGCACCTTTCCCGGGGGAGGCTCCTACAATGAGCAGTTCTTC	CASTFPGGGSYNEQFF
TRBD1	TRBV4-2	TRBJ1-2	-	TGTGCCAGCAGCCTAGGAGGGACAGCTAACTATGGCTACACCTTC	CASSLGGTANYGYTF
-	TRBV2	TRBJ2-7	few	TGTGCCAGCAGTGAAGCGGGGGCCGACGAGCAGTACTTC	CASSEAGADEQYF
TRBD2	TRBV20-1	TRBJ2-1	-	TGCAGTGCCATTACTAGCGGGGGGCCCGGGAGCTCCTACAATGAGCAGTTCTTC	CSAITSGGPGSSYNEQFF
-	TRBV12-3/TRBV12-4	TRBJ1-1	-	TGTGCCAGCAGTTTCGGGGGAGTAGCTTTCTTT	CASSFGGVAFF
TRBD2	TRBV5-1	TRBJ2-1	-	TGCGCCAGCAGCTTGAACCCTCCCCTCGGACTAGCGGGTACCGATGAGCAGTTCTTC	CASSLNPPLGLAGTDEQFF
TRBD1	TRBV12-3/TRBV12-4	TRBJ1-2	few	TGTGCCAGCAGTTCGAGGGGGACAGGGGAAGGCTACACCTTC	CASSSRGTGEGYTF
-	TRBV25-1	TRBJ1-1	few	TGTGCCAGCAGTGATATCCGAAAGAGCACTGAAGCTTTCTTT	CASSDIRKSTEAFF
-	TRBV5-1	TRBJ1-1	-	TGCGCCAGCAGCGTGGCAGGGGTAACTGAAGCTTTCTTT	CASSVAGVTEAFF